What follows are 10 T cell receptor beta chains derived from one specimen sequenced in a study of Tregs in tolerant kidney transplant recipients. The nonmyeloablative bone marrow transplants came from related graft donors, with transient mixed chimerism. Some clones are missing from TCRdb's copy, which holds only in-frame ones; the method was immunoSEQ multiplex PCR. Of 54,000 or so clones in the sample, around 90% were seen once. This specimen consisted of CD8+ T cells from blood (PBMCs), obtained 24 months after the transplant. The receptors were gathered from a human patient who received a combined kidney and bone marrow transplant. Some of the T cells might come from the graft donor.

This clone was detected only once. The rearrangement uses TRBV27 and TRBJ2-2, with D unresolved. Germline V gene sequence: CDR1 MNHEY, CDR2 SMNVEV (reference sequence). This CDR3 region has 13 residues. V dropped 5 bases and J dropped 1 base, with 5 bases sitting between them. The CDR3 is CASSPLNTGELFF. The CDR3 bases are TGTGCCAGCAGTCCCCTGAACACCGGGGAGCTGTTTTTT.

This chain uses TRBV29-1 with TRBJ1-2; D gene ambiguous. The CDR3 sequence is 14 residues long. The ends were cut back, 7 bases at V and 0 bases at J, with 15 bases in the middle. Per germline, CDR1 SQVTM and CDR2 ANQGSEA. The CDR3 reads CSADGSHTNYGYTF. The CDR3 bases are TGCAGCGCCGATGGTAGCCATACTAACTATGGCTACACCTTC.

The rearrangement joins TRBV4-3 to TRBJ2-1; 10 bases are shared with TRBD2. CDR1 and CDR2 from the germline V gene are LGHNA and YSLEER. The J segment lost 4 bases and the V segment lost 2 bases, leaving 2 bases of the junction unmatched. This CDR3 is 15 amino acids long. The CDR3 region is CASSQLAGEYNEQFF. The DNA for the CDR3 is TGCGCCAGCAGCCAACTAGCGGGGGAGTACAATGAGCAGTTCTTC.

The chain combines TRBV7-9 with TRBJ2-3, with 12 bases aligning to TRBD2. J lost 4 bases, V lost 5 bases, and 7 bases had no gene match. The CDR3 has 16 amino acids. Germline lookup yields CDR1 SEHNR and CDR2 FQNEAQ (reference sequence). The CDR3 region has the DNA TGTGCCAGCAGCATTGCTAGCGGGGGGGCCCCAGATACGCAGTATTTT. Its protein product is CASSIASGGAPDTQYF.

V usage is TRBV7-6 and J usage is TRBJ2-1; the match to TRBD1 covers 7 bases. This CDR3 has 16 residues. The germline CDR1 and CDR2 sequences are SGHVS and FNYEAQ. With 1 base clipped from V and 1 base from J, the junction kept 4 bases outside the gene matches. CDR3: CASSLGTGVSYNEQFF. The CDR3 DNA follows: TGTGCCAGCAGCTTAGGGACAGGTGTATCCTACAATGAGCAGTTCTTC.

This clone was seen more than once but under ten times. The V and J genes are TRBV10-3 and TRBJ2-7; no clear D gene. V lost 6 bases and J lost 2, with 11 bases in between. Germline lookup yields CDR1 ENHRY and CDR2 SYGVKD. There are 13 residues in the CDR3. The CDR3 DNA reads TGTGCCATCAGCACAGTATTCACCTACGAGCAGTACTTC. Translated: CAISTVFTYEQYF.

This rearrangement joins TRBV11-2 to TRBJ2-7, with 8 bases fitting TRBD2. The CDR3 runs to 16 residues. CDR1 and CDR2 from the germline V gene are SGHAT and FQNNGV. Losses at the gene ends were 5 bases for V and 6 bases for J; bases not matched to a gene: 15. CDR3 sequence reads: CASSLGPSGLLIEQYF. In DNA, the CDR3 is TGTGCCAGCAGCCTAGGTCCTAGCGGGTTATTAATCGAGCAGTACTTC.

The rearrangement uses TRBV30 and TRBJ1-1, with 8 bases that match TRBD1. CDR1 and CDR2 (germline): GTSNPN, SVGIG (reference sequence). The CDR3 totals 14 residues. J was trimmed by 3 bases and V by 3 bases; bases with no gene match: 6. The CDR3 DNA reads TGTGCCTGGAGGGGTCGGACAGGGCACACTGAAGCTTTCTTT. It is translated as CAWRGRTGHTEAFF.

The rearrangement links TRBV19 to TRBJ2-1, with TRBD2 as a possible D gene (5 bases). Trimming cost V 3 bases and J 0 bases, with 9 bases left between them. CDR3 length: 15 amino acids. Germline V lookup: CDR1 LNHDA, CDR2 SQIVND (reference sequence). In DNA form, the CDR3 reads TGTGCCAGTAGTATGTGGGAGAGCTCCTACAATGAGCAGTTCTTC. Translated: CASSMWESSYNEQFF.

The sample holds one count of this clone. The genes are TRBV9 and TRBJ1-2, with 7 bases aligning to TRBD1. The CDR3 sequence is 16 residues long. V was pared by 4 bases and J by 2 bases, with 11 bases of the junction left unmatched. The germline V gene encodes CDR1 SGDLS and CDR2 YYNGEE. The CDR3 DNA sequence: TGTGCCAGCAGCTCTCTACGACAGGGCGGGAACTATGGCTACACCTTC. It is translated as CASSSLRQGGNYGYTF.